This T cell receptor (beta chain) was recorded in a study of shared clonotypes between healthy human individuals. Study-wide points: Blood was the only sampled material, and tissue repertoires likely differ. In a handful of donors, around 5.5% of naive CD4 clonotypes appeared in common. Sequencing of the sorted subsets was shown by rarefaction to be incomplete despite large depth.

Details on this clone: Its antigen is undetermined.

Trimming took off 8 bases at V and 6 bases at J, with 23 bases between the two ends. The CDR3 spans 15 residues. Germline V lookup: CDR1 SNHLY, CDR2 FYNNEI. The method was immunoSEQ multiplex PCR; TCRdb's version includes in-frame clones alone and lacks a portion of them. This sample has some 660,000 clones, with 73% found just once. This TCR derives from a woman aged 25 to 45 in good health. The sequencing input was memory CD4+ T cells sorted from blood. Subset in this sample: CD45RA-negative fraction. The gene calls are TRBV2 and TRBJ2-7; TRBD1 might be the D (6 bases). CDR3 in DNA: TGTGCCAGCCTGAACCAGGGGAGCGGAACGGGCGAGCAGTACTTC. This codes for CASLNQGSGTGEQYF.